The source of this TCR beta chain is a study of beta chain features in type 1 diabetes. Across the whole study: Patients did not differ from healthy donors in age, gender or cell yield. The study's findings and limits: Researchers report that Type 1 diabetes patients had moderately but significantly shorter TCRB CDR3s across all four CD4+ subsets. Over-representation of high TCR-expressing cells was a possible consequence of cDNA sequencing.

Note on this clone: The target antigen is unknown.

Cell sorting via CD45RO/CCR7/CD25/CD127/CD95/CD27 was performed to obtain CD4+ naive, central memory, regulatory and stem cell-like memory cells. Reverse transcribing all isolated RNA meant expressed TCRB transcripts were sequenced. The table came from immunoSEQ multiplex PCR; TCRdb's copy has only in-frame clones and leaves some out. The table includes 130,000 or so clones, around 16% detected once. Trimming took 5 bases from V and 3 from J, leaving 13 bases between them. The CDR3 has 14 amino acids. The germline V gene has CDR1 SGHTA and CDR2 FQGNSA. J is TRBJ2-5 and V is TRBV7-2; D is perhaps TRBD2 (5 bases). The material sequenced was central memory CD4+ T cells from blood. The sequence was obtained from a man between 18 and 35 years old with type 1 diabetes. The CDR3 coding sequence is TGTGCCAGCAGCGCCACTAGTCAGAAAGAGACCCAGTACTTC. It specifies CASSATSQKETQYF.